This T cell receptor beta chain derives from a study of blood T cell repertoires in COVID-19. Germline V gene data show CDR1 as LGHDT and CDR2 as YNNKEL (reference sequence). The ends lost 4 bases at V and 5 bases at J; junction bases unmatched: 12. The CDR3 has 16 amino acids. Original methodology: Reference gene primer amplification gave estimated nucleated cell counts. Repertoires were generated with immunoSEQ multiplex PCR, while TCRdb's copy carries only in-frame clones and drops some. V and J calls and clone size are as listed in that table; D and trimming were resolved from the DNA. The table has under 65,000 clones, roughly nine tenths seen once.

This receptor was taken from a human donor in a cohort sampled during active COVID-19. The V and J genes are TRBV3-1 (or the pseudogene TRBV3-2) and TRBJ2-3; 7 nucleotides line up with TRBD2. What was sequenced was peripheral blood. The CDR3 loop reads CASSLPWGGGGDTQYF. The DNA for the CDR3 is TGTGCCAGCAGCCTCCCGTGGGGCGGGGGTGGAGATACGCAGTATTTT.